The 26 T cell receptor beta chains listed next were all sequenced from one sample in a study of spatial heterogeneity in lung cancer. Their antigen targets remain unknown. Time point of the sample: sample taken at primary tumor resection. Overall study findings and caveats: Higher tumor mutation counts went along with higher counts of expanded intratumoral alpha and beta TCRs.

MiXCR, run by TCRdb on the 5' RACE reads, gives a single entry per CDR3 protein. The sample lists 15,000 or so distinct CDR3 sequences, about 4.4% occurring once. The sequencing used lung tumor tissue, collected at surgery. All receptors come from a female donor with early-stage non-small cell lung cancer.

This clonotype was counted a few times. Because this beta chain is a stray read in a library intended to capture alpha chains, its abundance should not be given much weight. The gene calls are TRBV6-5 and TRBJ2-3; the match to TRBD1 covers 8 bases. V lost 6 bases, J lost 2 bases, and 7 bases stayed unmatched. Per the germline V gene, CDR1 is MNHEY and CDR2 is SVGAGI. This CDR3 has 15 amino acids. CDR3 in DNA: TGTGCCAGCAGAGATGGACAGGGCCTCACAGATACGCAGTATTTT. It encodes CASRDGQGLTDTQYF.

This clonotype was detected many times. Little can be read into the size of this beta chain, an off-target read in a library designed for alpha chains. The V call is TRBV11-2, the J call TRBJ2-6; the D is unclear. This CDR3 contains 17 residues. V was shortened by 5 bases and J by 0 bases, with 14 bases between the two germline ends. In germline, CDR1 is SGHAT, CDR2 FQNNGV. The CDR3 loop reads CASSLQLRPSGANVLTF. The CDR3 DNA follows: TGTGCCAGCAGCCTACAACTTCGCCCCTCTGGGGCCAACGTCCTGACTTTC.

The sample holds many counts of this clonotype. This beta chain came through as a stray read in a library set up for alpha chains, and its size says little. The chain uses TRBV20-1 and TRBJ2-7; 8 nucleotides match TRBD1. CDR1 and CDR2 from the germline V gene are DFQATT and SNEGSKA (reference sequence). V lost 5 bases to trimming and J lost 0 bases; unmatched junction nucleotides: 9. The CDR3 sequence is 15 residues long. In nucleotides, the CDR3 is TGCAGTGCTTCCTCCGGGACAGGTAGCTCCTACGAGCAGTACTTC. Translating gives CSASSGTGSSYEQYF.

This clonotype was counted at least ten times. This beta chain is an off-target read within a library intended for alpha chains, so its frequency means little. The CDR3 here is CASSQGQRGYTF. The DNA of the CDR3 is TGTGCCAGCAGTCAGGGACAGCGTGGCTACACCTTC. The chain is built from TRBV6-2 or TRBV6-3 and TRBJ1-2; 7 bases are shared with TRBD1. With V trimmed by 5 bases and J by 7 bases, 4 bases remained unmatched. CDR1 is MNHEY, CDR2 SVGEGT, per germline. The CDR3 covers 12 residues.

As for this clonotype: This beta chain turned up in a library designed for alpha chains; as an off-target read, its abundance says little. J is TRBJ2-5 and V is TRBV11-2; D ambiguous. V was cut by 3 bases and J by 4 bases, with 9 bases left in between. The CDR3 length is 13 residues. The germline gives CDR1 SGHAT, CDR2 FQNNGV. For the CDR3, the DNA is TGTGCCAGCAGCTTTCGAGTGGGAGAGACCCAGTACTTC. Amino acid sequence: CASSFRVGETQYF.

This clonotype showed up many times. Found in a library prepared for alpha chains, this beta chain is an off-target read, and its abundance has little meaning. The CDR3 loop reads CSANGGSYEQYF. Written as DNA, the CDR3 is TGCAGTGCTAATGGGGGGTCCTACGAGCAGTACTTC. The chain is built from TRBV20-1 and TRBJ2-7, with D possibly being TRBD2 (6 bases). With 4 bases removed from V and 1 base from J, the gap between germline ends came to 8 bases. Germline V CDR1 and CDR2: DFQATT, SNEGSKA (reference sequence). This CDR3 comprises 12 residues.

This clonotype has at least ten counts. In a library made to pick up alpha chains, this beta chain is a stray read with a size that means little. This rearrangement joins TRBV12-3 or TRBV12-4 to TRBJ2-5; unclear D gene. This CDR3 has 12 residues. V was trimmed by 6 bases and J by 6 bases, leaving 11 bases between them. The CDR3 DNA reads TGTGCCAGCAGGGAGACGGAGAAGACCCAGTACTTC. This encodes CASRETEKTQYF.

This clonotype occurred many times. This beta chain represents an off-target read in a library built for alpha chains; its size is of limited meaning. The chain couples TRBV7-2 to TRBJ2-1; D gene ambiguous. This CDR3 is built from 13 residues. V lost 2 bases to trimming and J lost 6 bases, with 8 bases between them. Germline loops: CDR1 SGHTA, CDR2 FQGNSA. CDR3 nucleotide sequence: TGTGCCAGCAGCTTAAACGGTGGCAATGAGCAGTTCTTC. This gives the protein CASSLNGGNEQFF. Variable domain in full (rest from reference TRBV7-2 and TRBJ2-1): GAGVSQSPSNKVTEKGKDVELRCDPISGHTALYWYRQSLGQGLEFLIYFQGNSAPDKSGLPSDRFSAERTGGSVSTLTIQRTQQEDSAVYLCASSLNGGNEQFFGPGTRLTVL.

This clonotype has a count of ten or more. With the library built for alpha chains, this beta chain is off target and its frequency is not meaningful. J is TRBJ1-2 and V is TRBV7-9; D is unresolved. CDR3 length: 15 residues. The ends were cut back, 0 bases at V and 3 bases at J, with 11 bases in the middle. Germline V gives CDR1 SEHNR, CDR2 FQNEAQ (reference sequence). DNA of the CDR3: TGTGCCAGCAGCTTAGCCGGACCCCCGGACTATGGCTACACCTTC. Its protein product is CASSLAGPPDYGYTF. The whole variable domain, remainder taken from reference TRBV7-9 and TRBJ1-2, is DTGVSQNPRHKITKRGQNVTFRCDPISEHNRLYWYRQTLGQGPEFLTYFQNEAQLEKSRLLSDRFSAERPKGSFSTLEIQRTEQGDSAMYLCASSLAGPPDYGYTFGSGTRLTVV.

This clonotype was seen repeatedly, ten times or more. This beta chain turned up in a library designed for alpha chains; as an off-target read, its abundance says little. The V call is TRBV11-3, the J call TRBJ1-1; the match to TRBD1 covers 7 bases. The J segment lost 4 bases and the V segment lost 5 bases, leaving 1 base of the junction unmatched. Per germline, CDR1 SGHNT and CDR2 YENEEA. This CDR3 comprises 12 residues. The chain's CDR3 is CASSGDSTEAFF. DNA of the CDR3: TGTGCCAGCAGCGGGGACAGCACTGAAGCTTTCTTT. The whole variable domain, filled in from reference TRBV11-3 and TRBJ1-1, reads EAGVVQSPRYKIIEKKQPVAFWCNPISGHNTLYWYLQNLGQGPELLIRYENEEAVDDSQLPKDRFSAERLKGVDSTLKIQPAELGDSAVYLCASSGDSTEAFFGQGTRLTVV.

This clonotype was recorded many times. This beta chain is an off-target read within a library intended for alpha chains, so its frequency means little. This rearrangement joins TRBV10-1 to TRBJ2-5; 7 nucleotides match TRBD2. The CDR3 contains 13 residues. V trimming: 4 bases; J trimming: 4 bases; junction bases outside the gene matches: 3. Per the germline V gene, CDR1 is WNHNN and CDR2 is SYGVQD (reference sequence). The DNA for the CDR3 is TGCGCCAGCAGTGCTGGCGGGGGAGAGACCCAGTACTTC. Protein product: CASSAGGGETQYF.

This clonotype is deemed medium-sized. For a library built for alpha chains, this beta chain is a stray read; little rests on its size. V is TRBV7-9 and J is TRBJ1-1; the match to TRBD1 covers 9 bases. CDR1 is SEHNR and CDR2 is FQNEAQ in the germline V gene (reference sequence). V gave up 6 bases and J gave up 3 bases; unmatched junction bases: 5. This CDR3 spans 14 amino acids. CDR3 protein: CASSPGTGYTEAFF. CDR3 coding DNA: TGTGCCAGCAGTCCCGGGACAGGGTACACTGAAGCTTTCTTT.

This clonotype was picked up many times. A library made for alpha chains picked up this beta chain off target, so its size means little. The chain joins TRBV2 to TRBJ2-3, with 7 nucleotides matching TRBD2. Germline CDR1 is SNHLY and CDR2 is FYNNEI. The CDR3 is made up of 13 amino acids. V trimming: 7 bases; J trimming: 5 bases; junction bases outside the gene matches: 6. The CDR3 is CASTAGAKDTQYF. CDR3 bases: TGTGCCAGCACGGCGGGAGCCAAAGATACGCAGTATTTT.

This clonotype was counted at least ten times. The library was prepared for alpha chains; this beta chain is a stray read, so its frequency means little. The J gene is TRBJ2-1, the V gene TRBV7-2; 12 positions match TRBD2. Germline trimming cut 1 base from V and 6 bases from J; bases unmatched to any gene: 10. Germline V gene lookup returns CDR1 SGHTA and CDR2 FQGNSA. This CDR3 comprises 18 residues. For the CDR3, the DNA is TGTGCCAGCAGCTTAGAACGCTTGGGACTAGCGGGTTTCAATGAGCAGTTCTTC. Its protein product is CASSLERLGLAGFNEQFF. The full variable domain, with the rest looked up from reference TRBV7-2 and TRBJ2-1, is GAGVSQSPSNKVTEKGKDVELRCDPISGHTALYWYRQSLGQGLEFLIYFQGNSAPDKSGLPSDRFSAERTGGSVSTLTIQRTQQEDSAVYLCASSLERLGLAGFNEQFFGPGTRLTVL.

Concerning this clonotype: This beta chain appears as a stray read in a library generated for alpha chains; its size is not informative. The genes are TRBV12-3 or TRBV12-4 and TRBJ1-6, with TRBD1 matching over 8 bases. This CDR3 is 13 amino acids long. After removal of 9 bases from V and 6 bases from J, the junction contained 4 bases not matched to a gene. CDR3 bases: TGTGCCAGTATGGACAGGGTTAATTCACCCCTCCACTTT. Its translation: CASMDRVNSPLHF.

In this sample, this clonotype turned up a few times. A library prepared for alpha chains yielded this beta chain as an off-target read; its size is of little meaning. The chain has TRBV20-1 and TRBJ2-3, with 8 bases fitting TRBD2. CDR1 DFQATT and CDR2 SNEGSKA come from the germline V gene (reference sequence). The CDR3 is 15 amino acids. The J segment lost 3 bases and the V segment lost 1 base, leaving 6 bases of the junction unmatched. The CDR3 DNA follows: TGCAGTGCTAGAGGCGGGGGGTTAGGGACAGATACGCAGTATTTT. Protein product: CSARGGGLGTDTQYF.

In its sample, this clonotype was seen a few times. The library was built for alpha chains, so this beta chain is an off-target read and its size means little. The chain employs TRBV6-2 or TRBV6-3 and TRBJ1-5; a possible D gene is TRBD1 (5 bases). The CDR3 is 14 amino acids. Germline assignment: CDR1 MNHEY and CDR2 SVGEGT. The V gene lost 2 bases and the J gene lost 2 bases, with 7 bases spanning the gap. The CDR3 DNA reads as TGTGCCAGCAGTTACAGGGGCGGCAATCAGCCCCAGCATTTT. Its translation is CASSYRGGNQPQHF.

This clonotype was picked up many times. In a library made to pick up alpha chains, this beta chain is a stray read with a size that means little. The chain recombines TRBV10-3 with TRBJ2-7, with 11 nucleotides matching TRBD1. Germline-derived CDR1 and CDR2 are ENHRY and SYGVKD. This CDR3 contains 15 residues. The V gene end was trimmed by 6 bases and the J gene end by 6 bases; junction bases not matched to a gene: 10. Here the CDR3 reads CAIRHHGQGAFEQYF. The CDR3 bases are TGTGCCATCAGACATCATGGACAGGGGGCTTTCGAGCAGTACTTC.

Many counts were recorded for this clonotype. Being off target in a library aimed at alpha chains, this beta chain has a size of little meaning. This chain uses TRBV20-1 with TRBJ1-2, with D uncertain. Between the trimmed V and J ends, which lost 2 bases and 5 bases, there was a span of 12 bases. Germline CDR1 and CDR2: DFQATT and SNEGSKA (reference sequence). This CDR3 region has 13 residues. CDR3 nucleotides: TGCAGTGCTAGACGCGGCGAACCTTATGGCTACACCTTC. It encodes CSARRGEPYGYTF.

This clonotype was recorded at least ten times. In a library made to pick up alpha chains, this beta chain is a stray read with a size that means little. The genes are TRBV14 and TRBJ2-7; D unclear. CDR3 size: 12 residues. Trimming cost V 7 bases and J 7 bases, with 14 bases left between them. Germline V gene sequence: CDR1 SGHDN, CDR2 FVKESK. CDR3 loop: CASNLDQVEQYF. CDR3 nucleotides: TGTGCCAGCAATTTGGATCAGGTGGAGCAGTACTTC. Together with reference TRBV14 and TRBJ2-7, the CDR3 gives the full variable domain: EAGVTQFPSHSVIEKGQTVTLRCDPISGHDNLYWYRRVMGKEIKFLLHFVKESKQDESGMPNNRFLAERTGGTYSTLKVQPAELEDSGVYFCASNLDQVEQYFGPGTRLTVT.

A few counts support this clonotype. This beta chain came through as a stray read in a library set up for alpha chains, and its size says little. This chain connects TRBV2 to TRBJ1-5; 10 positions match TRBD1. The CDR3 sequence is 16 residues long. Germline V gene lookup returns CDR1 SNHLY and CDR2 FYNNEI. Trimming at V came to 6 bases and at J to 3 bases, leaving 8 bases not matched to a gene. CDR3 residues: CASRKTGGGYNQPQHF. In nucleotides, the CDR3 is TGTGCCAGCAGAAAGACAGGGGGCGGTTACAATCAGCCCCAGCATTTT.

This clonotype was seen at least ten times. One end of the junction does not line up with germline, which may come from a read error. Being off target in a library aimed at alpha chains, this beta chain has a size of little meaning. J is TRBJ2-3 and V is TRBV20-1; 13 positions agree with TRBD2. Germline CDR1 DFQATT, CDR2 SNEGSKA (reference sequence). The CDR3 has 12 residues. CDR3 in amino acids: CSASPGLAGVAF. The DNA of the CDR3 is TGCAGTGCTAGTCCCGGACTAGCGGGGGTCGCCTTT.

This clonotype was counted ten times or more. The library was prepared for alpha chains; this beta chain is a stray read, so its frequency means little. V and J are TRBV2 and TRBJ1-2; D might be TRBD1 (6 bases). The CDR3 spans 13 residues. Trimming cost V 7 bases and J 3 bases, with 12 bases left between them. The germline gives CDR1 SNHLY, CDR2 FYNNEI. CDR3 loop: CASKQGEDYGYTF. The CDR3 DNA is TGTGCCAGCAAACAGGGCGAGGACTATGGCTACACCTTC.

This clonotype was counted ten times or more. Since the library was made to target alpha chains, this beta chain is a stray read and its abundance is not meaningful. This chain joins TRBV12-3 or TRBV12-4 and TRBJ1-4; weak D call: TRBD1 (5 bases). Trimming left V 5 bases short and J 4 bases short, with 14 bases between. The CDR3 contains 15 residues. The CDR3 DNA follows: TGTGCCAGCAGTCGACTGGTGGGGGATAATGAAAAACTGTTTTTT. Its protein is CASSRLVGDNEKLFF.

This clonotype appeared many times. The library was designed around alpha chains, so this beta chain is a stray read whose abundance carries little weight. The chain links TRBV27 to TRBJ1-4; D is ambiguous. Germline lookup yields CDR1 MNHEY and CDR2 SMNVEV (reference sequence). V lost 6 bases to trimming and J lost 1 base, with 0 bases between them. This CDR3 is 11 amino acids long. In nucleotides, the CDR3 is TGTGCCAGCAGAACTAATGAAAAACTGTTTTTT. It yields the protein CASRTNEKLFF.

This clonotype was detected many times. Little can be read into the size of this beta chain, an off-target read in a library designed for alpha chains. The chain uses TRBV4-2 and TRBJ1-6, with D hard to call. Per germline, CDR1 LGHNA and CDR2 YNFKEQ. Trimming took off 4 bases at V and 9 bases at J, with 16 bases between the two ends. The CDR3 consists of 15 residues. CDR3 bases: TGTGCCAGCAGCCCCGAGATTTCGACGGGTTCACCCCTCCACTTT. Its translation is CASSPEISTGSPLHF.